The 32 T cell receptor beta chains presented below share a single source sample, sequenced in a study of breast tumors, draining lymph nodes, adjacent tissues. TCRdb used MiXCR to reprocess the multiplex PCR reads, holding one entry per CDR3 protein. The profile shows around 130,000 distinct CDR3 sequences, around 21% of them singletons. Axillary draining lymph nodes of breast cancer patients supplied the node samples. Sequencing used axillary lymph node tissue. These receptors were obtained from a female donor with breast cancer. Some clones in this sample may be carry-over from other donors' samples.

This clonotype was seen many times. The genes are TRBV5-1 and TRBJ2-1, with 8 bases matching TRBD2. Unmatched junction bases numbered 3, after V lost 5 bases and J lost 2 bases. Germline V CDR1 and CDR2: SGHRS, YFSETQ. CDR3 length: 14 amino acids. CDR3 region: CASSLSGTYNEQFF. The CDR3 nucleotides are TGCGCCAGCAGTCTTAGCGGGACCTACAATGAGCAGTTCTTC.

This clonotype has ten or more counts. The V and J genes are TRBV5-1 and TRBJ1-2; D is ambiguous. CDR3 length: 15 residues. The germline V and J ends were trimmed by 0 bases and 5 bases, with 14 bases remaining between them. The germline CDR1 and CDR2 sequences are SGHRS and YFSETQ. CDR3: CASSLETGINYGYTF. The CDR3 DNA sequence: TGCGCCAGCAGCTTGGAGACGGGCATTAATTATGGCTACACCTTC.

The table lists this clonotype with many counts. The CDR3 nucleotides read TGTGCCATCAAGGGACAGGGGAGTAACTACAATGAGCAGTTCTTC. It encodes CAIKGQGSNYNEQFF. The chain has TRBV10-3 and TRBJ2-1; 10 positions agree with TRBD1. CDR1 and CDR2 (germline): ENHRY, SYGVKD. The CDR3 loop spans 15 amino acids. Germline trimming cut 7 bases from V and 3 bases from J; bases unmatched to any gene: 6.

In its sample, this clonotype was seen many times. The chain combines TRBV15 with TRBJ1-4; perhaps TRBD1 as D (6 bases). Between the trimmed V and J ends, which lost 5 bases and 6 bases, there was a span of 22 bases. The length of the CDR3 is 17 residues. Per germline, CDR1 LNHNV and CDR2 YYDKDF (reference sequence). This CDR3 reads CATSGSGRGAGYEKLFF. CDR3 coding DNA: TGTGCCACCAGCGGCTCCGGGAGGGGGGCGGGGTATGAAAAACTGTTTTTT.

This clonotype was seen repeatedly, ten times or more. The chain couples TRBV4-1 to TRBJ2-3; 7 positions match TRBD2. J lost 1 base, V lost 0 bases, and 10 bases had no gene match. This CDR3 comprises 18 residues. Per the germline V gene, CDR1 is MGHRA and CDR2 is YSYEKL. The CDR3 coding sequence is TGCGCCAGCAGCCAAGATCGGGGCGGGGCGGGAGGCACAGATACGCAGTATTTT. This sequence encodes CASSQDRGGAGGTDTQYF.

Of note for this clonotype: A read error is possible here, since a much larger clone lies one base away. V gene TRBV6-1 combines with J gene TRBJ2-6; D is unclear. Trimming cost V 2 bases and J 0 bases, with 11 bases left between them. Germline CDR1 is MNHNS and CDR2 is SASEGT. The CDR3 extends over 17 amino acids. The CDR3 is CASSETIDPSGANVLTF. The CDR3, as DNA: TGTGCCAGCAGTGAAACTATCGATCCCTCTGGGGCCAACGTCCTGACTTTC.

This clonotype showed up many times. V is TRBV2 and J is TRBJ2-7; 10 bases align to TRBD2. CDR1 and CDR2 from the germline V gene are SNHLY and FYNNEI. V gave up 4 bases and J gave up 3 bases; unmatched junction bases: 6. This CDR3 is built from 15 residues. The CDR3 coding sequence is TGTGCCAGCAGTGCAGCTAGCGGGAGTTACTACGAGCAGTACTTC. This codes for CASSAASGSYYEQYF.

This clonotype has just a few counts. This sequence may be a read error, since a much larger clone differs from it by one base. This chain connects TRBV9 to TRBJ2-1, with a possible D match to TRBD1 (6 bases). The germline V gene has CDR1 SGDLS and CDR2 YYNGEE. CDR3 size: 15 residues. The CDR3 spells CAGSVATGSRNEQFF. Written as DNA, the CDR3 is TGTGCCGGCAGCGTAGCTACAGGGTCCAGGAATGAGCAGTTCTTC.

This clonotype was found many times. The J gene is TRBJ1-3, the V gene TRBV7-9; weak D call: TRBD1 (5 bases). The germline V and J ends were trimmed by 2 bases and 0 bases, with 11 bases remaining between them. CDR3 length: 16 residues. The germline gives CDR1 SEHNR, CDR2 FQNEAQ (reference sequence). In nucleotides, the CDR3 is TGTGCCAGCAGCTTATGGGGGAGCAACTCTGGAAACACCATATATTTT. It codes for CASSLWGSNSGNTIYF.

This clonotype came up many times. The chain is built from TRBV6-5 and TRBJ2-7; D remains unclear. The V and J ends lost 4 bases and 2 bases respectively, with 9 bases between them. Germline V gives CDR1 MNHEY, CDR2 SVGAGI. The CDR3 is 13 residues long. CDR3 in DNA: TGTGCCAGCAGTTCCGACAAGACCTACGAGCAGTACTTC. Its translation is CASSSDKTYEQYF.

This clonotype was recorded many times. The CDR3, as DNA: TGTGCCAGCAGACTCGGGGCGGGGACGTTGCCCCTCCACTTT. Translating gives CASRLGAGTLPLHF. The chain combines TRBV27 with TRBJ1-6; maybe TRBD1 (5 bases). This CDR3 contains 14 residues. Germline CDR1 reads MNHEY; CDR2 reads SMNVEV (reference sequence). V was trimmed by 6 bases and J by 13 bases, leaving 19 bases between them.

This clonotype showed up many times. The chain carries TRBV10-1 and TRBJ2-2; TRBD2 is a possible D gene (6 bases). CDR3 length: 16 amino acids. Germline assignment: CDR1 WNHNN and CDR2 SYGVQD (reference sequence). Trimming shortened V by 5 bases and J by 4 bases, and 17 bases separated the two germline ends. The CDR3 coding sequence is TGCGCCAGCAGTATGGAGGGGAAGGGTTTCACCGGGGAGCTGTTTTTT. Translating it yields CASSMEGKGFTGELFF.

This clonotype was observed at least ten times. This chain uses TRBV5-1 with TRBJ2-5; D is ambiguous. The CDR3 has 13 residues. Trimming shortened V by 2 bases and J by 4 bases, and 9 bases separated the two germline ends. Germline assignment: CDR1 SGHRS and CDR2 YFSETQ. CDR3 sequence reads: CASSLSLRETQYF. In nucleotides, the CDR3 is TGCGCCAGCAGCTTATCCCTCCGAGAGACCCAGTACTTC.

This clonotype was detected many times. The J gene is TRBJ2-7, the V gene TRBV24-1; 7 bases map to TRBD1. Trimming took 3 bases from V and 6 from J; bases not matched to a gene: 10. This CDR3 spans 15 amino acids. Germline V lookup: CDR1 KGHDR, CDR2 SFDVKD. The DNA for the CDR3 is TGTGCCACCAGTGATCCCCTGACAGGGTCCGCCGAGCAGTACTTC. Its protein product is CATSDPLTGSAEQYF.

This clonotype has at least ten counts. The CDR3 sequence: CASSQTNEKLFF. Here the CDR3 DNA reads TGTGCCAGCAGTCAGACTAATGAAAAACTGTTTTTT. The V and J genes are TRBV2 and TRBJ1-4; no clear D gene. The CDR3 sequence is 12 residues long. CDR1 is SNHLY, CDR2 FYNNEI, per germline. V was cut by 5 bases and J by 2 bases, with 3 bases left in between. The full variable domain, rest sourced from reference TRBV2 and TRBJ1-4, is EPEVTQTPSHQVTQMGQEVILRCVPISNHLYFYWYRQILGQKVEFLVSFYNNEISEKSEIFDDQFSVERPDGSNFTLKIRSTKLEDSAMYFCASSQTNEKLFFGSGTQLSVL.

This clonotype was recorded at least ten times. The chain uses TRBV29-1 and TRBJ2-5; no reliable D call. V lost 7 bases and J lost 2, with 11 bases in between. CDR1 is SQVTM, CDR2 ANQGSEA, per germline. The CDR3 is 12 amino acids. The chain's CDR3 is CSARYSQETQYF. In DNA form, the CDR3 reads TGCAGCGCCCGGTATTCTCAAGAGACCCAGTACTTC.

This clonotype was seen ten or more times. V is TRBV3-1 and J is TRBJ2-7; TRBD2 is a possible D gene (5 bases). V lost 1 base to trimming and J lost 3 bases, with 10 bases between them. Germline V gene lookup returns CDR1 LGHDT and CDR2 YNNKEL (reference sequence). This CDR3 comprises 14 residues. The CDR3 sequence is CASSQGYGVYEQYF. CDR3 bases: TGTGCCAGCAGCCAAGGGTACGGGGTCTACGAGCAGTACTTC.

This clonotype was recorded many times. DNA for the CDR3: TGCGCCAGCAGCGTGGGGGCTAGCGTCAATGAGCAGTTCTTC. Translated, it gives CASSVGASVNEQFF. This chain links TRBV5-1 with TRBJ2-1; possibly TRBD1 or TRBD2 for D (6 bases each). The V gene lost 4 bases and the J gene lost 6 bases, with 14 bases spanning the gap. Looked up from germline, CDR1 is SGHRS and CDR2 is YFSETQ. This CDR3 has 14 residues.

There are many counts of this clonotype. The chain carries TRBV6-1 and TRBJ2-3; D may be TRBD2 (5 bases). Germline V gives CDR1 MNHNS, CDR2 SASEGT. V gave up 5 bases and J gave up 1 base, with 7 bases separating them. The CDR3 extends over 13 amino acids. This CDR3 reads CASSTEGTDTQYF. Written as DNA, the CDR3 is TGTGCCAGCAGTACGGAGGGCACAGATACGCAGTATTTT.

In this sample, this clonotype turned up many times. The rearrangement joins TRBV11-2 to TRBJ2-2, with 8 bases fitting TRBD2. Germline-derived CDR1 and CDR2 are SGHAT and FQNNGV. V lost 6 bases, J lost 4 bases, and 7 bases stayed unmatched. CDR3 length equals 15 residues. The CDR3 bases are TGTGCCAGCAGGAGAGCGGGAGCAGGCACCGGGGAGCTGTTTTTT. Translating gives CASRRAGAGTGELFF.

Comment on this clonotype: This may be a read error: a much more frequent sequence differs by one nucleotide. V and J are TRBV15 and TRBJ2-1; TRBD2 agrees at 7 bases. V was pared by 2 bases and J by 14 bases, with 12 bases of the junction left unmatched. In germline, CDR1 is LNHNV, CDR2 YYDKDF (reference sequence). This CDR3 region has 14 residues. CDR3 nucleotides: TGTGCCACCAGCAGACTAGCGGAAGGCCCCCGGGAGTTCTTC. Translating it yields CATSRLAEGPREFF.

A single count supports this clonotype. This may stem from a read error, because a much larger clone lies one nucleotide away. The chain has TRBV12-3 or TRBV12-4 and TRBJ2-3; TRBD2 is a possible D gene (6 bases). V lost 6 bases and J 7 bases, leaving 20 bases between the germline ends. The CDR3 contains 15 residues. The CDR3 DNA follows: TGTGCCAGCAGCGAGACGGGGGATGCACACCATACGCAGTATTTT. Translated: CASSETGDAHHTQYF.

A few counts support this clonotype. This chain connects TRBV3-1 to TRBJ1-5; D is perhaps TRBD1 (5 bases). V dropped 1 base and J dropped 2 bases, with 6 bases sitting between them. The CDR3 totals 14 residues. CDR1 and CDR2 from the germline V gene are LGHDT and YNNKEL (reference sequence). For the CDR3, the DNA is TGTGCCAGCAGCCAAGGCAGGGGCAATCAGCCCCAGCATTTT. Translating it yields CASSQGRGNQPQHF.

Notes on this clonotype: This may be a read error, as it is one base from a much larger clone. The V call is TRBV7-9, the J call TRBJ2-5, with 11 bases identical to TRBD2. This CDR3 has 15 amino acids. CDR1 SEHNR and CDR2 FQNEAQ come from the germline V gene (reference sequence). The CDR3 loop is CASSRTSGYQEAQYF. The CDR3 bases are TGTGCCAGCAGCAGGACTAGCGGGTACCAAGAGGCCCAGTACTTC.

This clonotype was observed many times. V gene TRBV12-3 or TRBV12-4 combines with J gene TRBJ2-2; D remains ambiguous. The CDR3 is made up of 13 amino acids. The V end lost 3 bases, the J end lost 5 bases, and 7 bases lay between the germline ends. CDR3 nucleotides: TGTGCCAGCAGTTTCTTTTTGACCGGGGAGCTGTTTTTT. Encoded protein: CASSFFLTGELFF.

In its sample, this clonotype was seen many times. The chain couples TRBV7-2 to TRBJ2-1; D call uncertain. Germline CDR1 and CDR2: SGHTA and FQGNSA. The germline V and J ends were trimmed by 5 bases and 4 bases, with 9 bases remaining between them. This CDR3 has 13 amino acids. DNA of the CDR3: TGTGCCAGCAGCCTAACCATGTACAATGAGCAGTTCTTC. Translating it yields CASSLTMYNEQFF.

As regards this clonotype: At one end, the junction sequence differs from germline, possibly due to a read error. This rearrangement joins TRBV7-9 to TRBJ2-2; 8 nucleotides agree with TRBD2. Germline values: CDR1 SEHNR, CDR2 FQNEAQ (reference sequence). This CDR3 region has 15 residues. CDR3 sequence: CASIQSGSGPGELFF. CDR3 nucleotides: TGCGCCAGCATCCAGAGCGGGAGTGGTCCAGGGGAGCTGTTTTTT.

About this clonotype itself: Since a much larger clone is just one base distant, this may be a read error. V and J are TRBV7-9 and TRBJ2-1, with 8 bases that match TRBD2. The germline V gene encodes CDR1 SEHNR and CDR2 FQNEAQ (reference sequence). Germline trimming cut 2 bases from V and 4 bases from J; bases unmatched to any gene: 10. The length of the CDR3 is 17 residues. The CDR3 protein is CASSLKGVAGTYNEQFF. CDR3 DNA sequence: TGTGCCAGCAGCTTAAAAGGAGTAGCGGGAACTTACAATGAGCAGTTCTTC.

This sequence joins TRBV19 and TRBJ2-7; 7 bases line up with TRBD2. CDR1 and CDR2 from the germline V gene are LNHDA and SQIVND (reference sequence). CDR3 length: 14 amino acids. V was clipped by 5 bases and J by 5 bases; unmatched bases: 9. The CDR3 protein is CASSHRGSPNEQYF. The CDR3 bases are TGTGCCAGTAGTCACCGCGGGAGTCCCAACGAGCAGTACTTC.

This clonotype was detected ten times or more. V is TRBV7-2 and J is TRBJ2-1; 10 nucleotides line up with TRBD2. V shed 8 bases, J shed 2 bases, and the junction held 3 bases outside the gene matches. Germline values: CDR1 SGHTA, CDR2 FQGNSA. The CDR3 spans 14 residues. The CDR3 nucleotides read TGTGCCAGCTGTACTAGCGGGACCTACAATGAGCAGTTCTTC. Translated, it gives CASCTSGTYNEQFF.

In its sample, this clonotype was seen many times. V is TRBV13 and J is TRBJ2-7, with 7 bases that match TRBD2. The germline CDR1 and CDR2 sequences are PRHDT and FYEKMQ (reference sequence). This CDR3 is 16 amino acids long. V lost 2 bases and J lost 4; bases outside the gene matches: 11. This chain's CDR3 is CASSLRPRGRGYEQYF. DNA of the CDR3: TGTGCCAGCAGCTTAAGACCCCGCGGGAGAGGGTACGAGCAGTACTTC.

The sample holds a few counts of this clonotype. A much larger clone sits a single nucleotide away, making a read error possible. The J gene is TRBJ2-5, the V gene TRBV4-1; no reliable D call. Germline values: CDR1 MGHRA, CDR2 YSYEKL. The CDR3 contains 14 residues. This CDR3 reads CASSQVQYQEAQYF. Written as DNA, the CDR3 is TGCGCCAGCAGCCAGGTACAGTACCAAGAGGCCCAGTACTTC.